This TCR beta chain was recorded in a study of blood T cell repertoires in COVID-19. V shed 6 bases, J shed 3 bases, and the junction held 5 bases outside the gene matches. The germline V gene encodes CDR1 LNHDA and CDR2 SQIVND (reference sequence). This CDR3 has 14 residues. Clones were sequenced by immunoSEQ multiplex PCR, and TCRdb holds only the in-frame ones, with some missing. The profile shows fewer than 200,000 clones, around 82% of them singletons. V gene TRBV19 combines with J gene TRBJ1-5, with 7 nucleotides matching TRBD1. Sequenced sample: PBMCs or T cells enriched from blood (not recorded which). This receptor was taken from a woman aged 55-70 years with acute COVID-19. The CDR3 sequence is CASRARGINQPQHF. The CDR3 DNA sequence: TGTGCCAGTAGAGCCAGGGGGATCAATCAGCCCCAGCATTTT.